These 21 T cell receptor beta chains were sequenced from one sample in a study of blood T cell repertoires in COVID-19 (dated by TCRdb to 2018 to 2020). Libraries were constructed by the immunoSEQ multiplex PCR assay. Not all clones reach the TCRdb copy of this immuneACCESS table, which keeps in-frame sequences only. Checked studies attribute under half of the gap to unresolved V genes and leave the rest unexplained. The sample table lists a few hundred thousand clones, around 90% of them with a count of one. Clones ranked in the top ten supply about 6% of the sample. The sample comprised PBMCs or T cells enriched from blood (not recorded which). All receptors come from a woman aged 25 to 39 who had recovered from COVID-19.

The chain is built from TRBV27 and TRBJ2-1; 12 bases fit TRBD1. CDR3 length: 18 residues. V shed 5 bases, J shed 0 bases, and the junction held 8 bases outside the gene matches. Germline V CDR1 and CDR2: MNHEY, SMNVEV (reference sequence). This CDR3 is CASSRDRGPYSSYNEQFF. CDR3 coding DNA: TGTGCCAGCAGTAGGGACAGGGGGCCGTACTCCTCCTACAATGAGCAGTTCTTC.

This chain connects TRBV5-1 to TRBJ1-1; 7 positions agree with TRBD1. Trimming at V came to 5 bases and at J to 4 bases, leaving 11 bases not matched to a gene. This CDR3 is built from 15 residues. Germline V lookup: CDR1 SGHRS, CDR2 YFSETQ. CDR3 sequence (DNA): TGCGCCAGCAGACCTTCAGGGGGTGCCGGCACTGAAGCTTTCTTT. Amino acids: CASRPSGGAGTEAFF.

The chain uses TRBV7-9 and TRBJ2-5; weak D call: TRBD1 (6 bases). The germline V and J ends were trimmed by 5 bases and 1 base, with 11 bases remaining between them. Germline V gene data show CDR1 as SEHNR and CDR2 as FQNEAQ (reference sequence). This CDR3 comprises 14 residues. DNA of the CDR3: TGTGCCAGCAGCGCAGGGGCCTCCCAAGAGACCCAGTACTTC. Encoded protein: CASSAGASQETQYF.

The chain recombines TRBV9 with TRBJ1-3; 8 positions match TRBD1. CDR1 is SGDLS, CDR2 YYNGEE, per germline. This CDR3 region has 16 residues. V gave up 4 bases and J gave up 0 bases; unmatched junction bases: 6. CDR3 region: CASSPSGGASGNTIYF. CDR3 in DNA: TGTGCCAGCAGCCCTTCAGGGGGCGCCTCTGGAAACACCATATATTTT.

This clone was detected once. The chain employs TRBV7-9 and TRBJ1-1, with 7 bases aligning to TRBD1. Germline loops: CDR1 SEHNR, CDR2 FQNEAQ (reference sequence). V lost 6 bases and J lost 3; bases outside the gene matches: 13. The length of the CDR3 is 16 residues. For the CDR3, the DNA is TGTGCCAGCAGATCTCCAGGGGGAGTGGGGGACACTGAAGCTTTCTTT. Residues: CASRSPGGVGDTEAFF.

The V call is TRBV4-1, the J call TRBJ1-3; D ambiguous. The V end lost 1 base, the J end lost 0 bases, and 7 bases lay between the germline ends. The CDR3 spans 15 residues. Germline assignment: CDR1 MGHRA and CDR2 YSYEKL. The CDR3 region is CASSQVVSSGNTIYF. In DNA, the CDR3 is TGCGCCAGCAGCCAAGTAGTTTCCTCTGGAAACACCATATATTTT.

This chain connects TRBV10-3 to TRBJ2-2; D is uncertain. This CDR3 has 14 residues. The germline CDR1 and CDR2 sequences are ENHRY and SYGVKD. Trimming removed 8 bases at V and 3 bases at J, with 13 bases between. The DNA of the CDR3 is TGTGCCATCTCTGGAGTACGTGACACCGGGGAGCTGTTTTTT. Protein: CAISGVRDTGELFF.

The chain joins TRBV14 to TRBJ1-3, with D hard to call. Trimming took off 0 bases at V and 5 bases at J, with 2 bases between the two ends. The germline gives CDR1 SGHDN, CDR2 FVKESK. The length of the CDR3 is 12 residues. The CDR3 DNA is TGTGCCAGCAGCCAAGATAGAAACACCATATATTTT. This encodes CASSQDRNTIYF.

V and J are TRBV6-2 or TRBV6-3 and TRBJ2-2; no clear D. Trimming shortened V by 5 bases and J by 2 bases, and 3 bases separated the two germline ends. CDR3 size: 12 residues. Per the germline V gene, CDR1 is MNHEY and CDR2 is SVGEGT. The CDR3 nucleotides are TGTGCCAGCAGTACAAACACCGGGGAGCTGTTTTTT. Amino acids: CASSTNTGELFF.

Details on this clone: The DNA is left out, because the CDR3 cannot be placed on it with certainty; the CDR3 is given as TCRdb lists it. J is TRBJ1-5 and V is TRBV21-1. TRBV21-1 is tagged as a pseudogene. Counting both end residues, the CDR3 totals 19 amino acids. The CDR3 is CASTQPGLRFGEGNQPQHF.

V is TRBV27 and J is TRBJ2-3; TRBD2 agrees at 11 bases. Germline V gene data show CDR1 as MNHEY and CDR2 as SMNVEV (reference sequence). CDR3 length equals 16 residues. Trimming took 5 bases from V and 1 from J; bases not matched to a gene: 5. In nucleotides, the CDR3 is TGTGCCAGCAGTGCGCAACTAGCGGGGGGCACAGATACGCAGTATTTT. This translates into CASSAQLAGGTDTQYF.

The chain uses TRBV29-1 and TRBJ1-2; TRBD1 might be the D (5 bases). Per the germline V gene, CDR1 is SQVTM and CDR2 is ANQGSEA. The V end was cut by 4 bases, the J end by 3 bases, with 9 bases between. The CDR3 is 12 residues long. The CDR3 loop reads CSVVQAYYGYTF. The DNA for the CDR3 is TGCAGCGTTGTACAGGCCTACTATGGCTACACCTTC.

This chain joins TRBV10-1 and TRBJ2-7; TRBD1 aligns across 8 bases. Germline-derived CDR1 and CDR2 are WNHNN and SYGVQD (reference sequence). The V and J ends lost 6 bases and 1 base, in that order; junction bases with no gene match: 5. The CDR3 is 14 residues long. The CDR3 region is CASSQDRASYEQYF. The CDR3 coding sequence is TGCGCCAGCAGCCAGGACAGGGCATCCTACGAGCAGTACTTC.

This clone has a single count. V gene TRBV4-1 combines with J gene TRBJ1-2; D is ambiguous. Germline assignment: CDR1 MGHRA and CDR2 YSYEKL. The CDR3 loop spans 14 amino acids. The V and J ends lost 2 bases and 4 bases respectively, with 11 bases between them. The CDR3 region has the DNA TGCGCCAGCAGCCAACGGCAGGCAACCTATGGCTACACCTTC. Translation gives CASSQRQATYGYTF.

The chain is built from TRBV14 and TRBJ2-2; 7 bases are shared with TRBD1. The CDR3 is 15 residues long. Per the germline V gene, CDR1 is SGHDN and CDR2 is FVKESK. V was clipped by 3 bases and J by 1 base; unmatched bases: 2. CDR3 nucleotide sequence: TGTGCCAGCAGCCAGAGGACAGGGAACACCGGGGAGCTGTTTTTT. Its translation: CASSQRTGNTGELFF.

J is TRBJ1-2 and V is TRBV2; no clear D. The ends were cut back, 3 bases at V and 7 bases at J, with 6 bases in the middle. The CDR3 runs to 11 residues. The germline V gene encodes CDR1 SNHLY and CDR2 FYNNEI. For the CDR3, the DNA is TGTGCCAGCAGTGAGTGGGCTGGCTACACCTTC. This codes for CASSEWAGYTF.

The CDR3 here is CASTSGTANNSPLHF. In DNA, the CDR3 is TGCGCCAGCACCTCGGGGACAGCCAATAATTCACCCCTCCACTTT. V usage is TRBV5-1 and J usage is TRBJ1-6; 7 bases are shared with TRBD1. The V and J ends lost 6 bases and 5 bases, in that order; junction bases with no gene match: 8. The CDR3 spans 15 residues. Germline CDR1 and CDR2: SGHRS and YFSETQ.

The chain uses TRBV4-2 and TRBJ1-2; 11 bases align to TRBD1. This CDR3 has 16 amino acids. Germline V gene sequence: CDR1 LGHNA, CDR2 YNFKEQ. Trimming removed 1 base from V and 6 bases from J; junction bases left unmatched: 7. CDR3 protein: CASSQGTGGEMHGYTF. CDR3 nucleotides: TGTGCCAGCAGCCAAGGGACAGGGGGCGAGATGCATGGCTACACCTTC.

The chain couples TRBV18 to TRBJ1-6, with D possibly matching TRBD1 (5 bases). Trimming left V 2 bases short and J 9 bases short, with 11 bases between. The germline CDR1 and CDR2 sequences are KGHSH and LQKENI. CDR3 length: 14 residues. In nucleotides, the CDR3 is TGTGCCAGCTCACCAGGGGGGGATCGTTCACCCCTCCACTTT. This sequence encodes CASSPGGDRSPLHF.

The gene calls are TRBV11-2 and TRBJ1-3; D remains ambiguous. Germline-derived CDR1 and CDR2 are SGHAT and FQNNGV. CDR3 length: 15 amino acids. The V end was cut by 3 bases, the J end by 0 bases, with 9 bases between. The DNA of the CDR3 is TGTGCCAGCAGCTTGAAACGGTCCTCTGGAAACACCATATATTTT. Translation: CASSLKRSSGNTIYF.

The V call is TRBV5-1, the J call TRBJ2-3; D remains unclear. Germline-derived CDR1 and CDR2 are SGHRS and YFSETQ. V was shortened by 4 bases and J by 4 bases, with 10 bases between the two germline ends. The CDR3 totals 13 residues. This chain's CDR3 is CASSDDLADTQYF. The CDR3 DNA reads TGCGCCAGCAGCGATGACTTGGCAGATACGCAGTATTTT. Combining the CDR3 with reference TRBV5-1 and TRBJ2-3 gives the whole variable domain KAGVTQTPRYLIKTRGQQVTLSCSPISGHRSVSWYQQTPGQGLQFLFEYFSETQRNKGNFPGRFSGRQFSNSRSEMNVSTLELGDSALYLCASSDDLADTQYFGPGTRLTVL.